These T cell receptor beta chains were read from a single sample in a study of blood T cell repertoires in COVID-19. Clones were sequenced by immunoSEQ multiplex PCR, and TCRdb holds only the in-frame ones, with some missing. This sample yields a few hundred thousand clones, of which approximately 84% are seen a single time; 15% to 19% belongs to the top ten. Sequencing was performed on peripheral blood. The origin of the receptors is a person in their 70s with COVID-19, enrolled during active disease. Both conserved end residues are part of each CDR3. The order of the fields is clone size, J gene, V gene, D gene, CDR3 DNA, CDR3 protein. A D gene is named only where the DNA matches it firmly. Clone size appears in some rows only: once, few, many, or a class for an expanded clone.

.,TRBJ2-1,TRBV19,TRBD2,TGTGCCAGTAGTTCTTCAGCGGGGGGGCCGGGAAATGAGCAGTTCTTC,CASSSSAGGPGNEQFF
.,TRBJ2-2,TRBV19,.,TGTGCCAGTAGACGGGGTGGGGACACCGGGGAGCTGTTTTTT,CASRRGGDTGELFF
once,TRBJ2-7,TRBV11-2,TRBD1,TGTGCCAGCAGACCCACGGGACAGGCCCTTTTCGAGCAGTACTTC,CASRPTGQALFEQYF
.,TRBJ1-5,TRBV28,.,TGTGCCAGCAGTACGGGGGGTTATAGCAATCAGCCCCAGCATTTT,CASSTGGYSNQPQHF
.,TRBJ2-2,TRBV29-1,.,TGCAGCGTTACCGGGACACCGAACACCGGGGAGCTGTTTTTT,CSVTGTPNTGELFF
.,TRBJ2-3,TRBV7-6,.,TGTGCCAGCAGCTTAGCCCAGCGGAGTAACACAGATACGCAGTATTTT,CASSLAQRSNTDTQYF
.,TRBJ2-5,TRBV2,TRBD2,TGTGCCAGCAGTTCGGGAGGTGAGGAGACCCAGTACTTC,CASSSGGEETQYF
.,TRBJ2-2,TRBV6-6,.,TGTGCCAGCAGTTACTCGGCAACCGGGGAGCTGTTTTTT,CASSYSATGELFF
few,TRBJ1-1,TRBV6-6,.,TGTGCCAGCACTCAAACCGGGGTAACTGAAGCTTTCTTT,CASTQTGVTEAFF
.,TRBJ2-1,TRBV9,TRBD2,TGTGCCAGCAGCGACCCTCGACTAGCGGGTAACAATGAGCAGTTCTTC,CASSDPRLAGNNEQFF
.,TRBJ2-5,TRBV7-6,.,TGTGCCAGCAGCCCCAGAGAGACCCAGTACTTC,CASSPRETQYF
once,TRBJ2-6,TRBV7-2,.,TGTGCCAGCCTAGACCCCAGGGTAAAGTTGACTGGGGCCAACGTCCTGACTTTC,CASLDPRVKLTGANVLTF
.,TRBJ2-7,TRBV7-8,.,TGTGCCAGCACCCCTGGAGGGACGGCCGGAGAGCAGTACTTC,CASTPGGTAGEQYF
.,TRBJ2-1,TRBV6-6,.,TGTGCCAGCAGCTACCAGGCCTCCTACAATGAGCAGTTCTTC,CASSYQASYNEQFF
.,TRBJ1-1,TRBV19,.,TGTGCCAGTAGTATCGGGGGTTCCGGGAGCGGCACTGAAGCTTTCTTT,CASSIGGSGSGTEAFF
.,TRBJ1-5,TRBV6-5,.,TGCTCCTCGGGGGGGGGAAGATCGAATCAGCCCCAGCATTTT,CSSGGGRSNQPQHF
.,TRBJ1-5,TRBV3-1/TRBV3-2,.,TGTGCCAGCAGTCAGATTAGCAATCAGCCCCAGCATTTT,CASSQISNQPQHF
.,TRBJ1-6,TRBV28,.,TGTGCCAGCAGTTCCTCTTCACCCCTCCACTTT,CASSSSSPLHF
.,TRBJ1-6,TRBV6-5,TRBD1,TGTGCCAGCAGTTGGGACAGGGACTCACCCCTCCACTTT,CASSWDRDSPLHF
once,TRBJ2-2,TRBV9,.,TGTGCCAGCAGCCCCACTAGAGGCGGGGAGCTGTTTTTT,CASSPTRGGELFF
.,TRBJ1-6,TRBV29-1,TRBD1,TGCAGCGCCTGGTCAGGGGGTCCCCTCCACTTT,CSAWSGGPLHF
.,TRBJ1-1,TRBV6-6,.,TGTGCCAGCAGGGGGGCTATTTCGTCGACTGAAGCTTTCTTT,CASRGAISSTEAFF
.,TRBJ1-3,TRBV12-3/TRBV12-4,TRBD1,TGTGCCAGCAGCACAGGGGCTGGAAACACCATATATTTT,CASSTGAGNTIYF
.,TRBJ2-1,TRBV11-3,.,TGTGCCAGCAGCCTTGGGAAGGGACACGCTAATGAGCAGTTCTTC,CASSLGKGHANEQFF
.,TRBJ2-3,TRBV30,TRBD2,TGTGCCTGGACCCAGACTAGCGGGATCGCGACAGATACGCAGTATTTT,CAWTQTSGIATDTQYF
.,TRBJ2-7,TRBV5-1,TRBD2,TGCGCCAGCGTACCCACTAGCGGGACCTACGAGCAGTACTTC,CASVPTSGTYEQYF
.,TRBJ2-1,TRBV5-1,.,TGCGCCAGCAGCTTGCTCACCGGCGGCTCTGGCTACAATGAGCAGTTCTTC,CASSLLTGGSGYNEQFF
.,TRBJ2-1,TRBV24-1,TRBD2,TGTGCCACCTCGGGGCCTAGCGGATACAATGAGCAGTTCTTC,CATSGPSGYNEQFF
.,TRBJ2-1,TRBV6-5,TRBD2,TGTGCCAGCAGTTACTCGTCTAGCGGGAGCTATGAGCAGTTCTTC,CASSYSSSGSYEQFF
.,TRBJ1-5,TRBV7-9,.,TGTGCCAGCAGCTTTACAGGGACCCAGCCCCAGCATTTT,CASSFTGTQPQHF
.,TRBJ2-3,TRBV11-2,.,TGTGCCAGCAGCCTCCACGCCCTTTCTGGCCAGAGGAGCCTGGATACGCAGTATTTT,CASSLHALSGQRSLDTQYF
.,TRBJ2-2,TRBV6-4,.,TGTGCCAGCAGTCCAATTAAGGGGGCCGGGGAGCTGTTTTTT,CASSPIKGAGELFF
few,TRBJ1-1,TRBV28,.,TGTGCCAGTTCAAACAGGGAGGGGACTGAAGCTTTCTTT,CASSNREGTEAFF
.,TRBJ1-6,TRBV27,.,TGTGCCAGCAGTTTCGGGATAGCCGACTCACCCCTCCACTTT,CASSFGIADSPLHF
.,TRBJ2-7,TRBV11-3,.,TGTGCCAGCAGCAACGACTTCTCCGAGCAGTACTTC,CASSNDFSEQYF
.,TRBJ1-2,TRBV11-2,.,TGTGCCAGCAGCCCGGGAGACTACAGGGGCTACACCTTC,CASSPGDYRGYTF
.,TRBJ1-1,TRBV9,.,TGTGCCAGCAGCGTAGAGGCAGGCGACGCCGTCAAAGCTTTCTTT,CASSVEAGDAVKAFF
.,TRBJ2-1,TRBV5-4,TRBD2,TGTGCCAGCAGCTTGGCGGGTACGGGAGGGGGCTACAATGAGCAGTTCTTC,CASSLAGTGGGYNEQFF
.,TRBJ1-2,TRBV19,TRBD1,TGTGCCAGTAGTAATTTACAGGGGATAGATGGCTACACCTTC,CASSNLQGIDGYTF
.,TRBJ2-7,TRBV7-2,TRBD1,TGTGCCAGCAGCTTACTGACAGGGGGCGGAAACGAGCAGTACTTC,CASSLLTGGGNEQYF
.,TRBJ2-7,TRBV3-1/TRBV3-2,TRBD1,TGTGCCAGCAGCCGGGGACAGGGAGGCGAGCAGTACTTC,CASSRGQGGEQYF
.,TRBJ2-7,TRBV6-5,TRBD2,TGTGCCAGCACCTCCGTAGCGGGAGCGTTCCGCGAGCAGTACTTC,CASTSVAGAFREQYF
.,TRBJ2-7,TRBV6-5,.,TGTGCCAGCAGGCCCGAGAAGCAGTACTTC,CASRPEKQYF
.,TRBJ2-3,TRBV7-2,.,TGTGCCAGCAGCACACAACGAGGACTGACAGATACGCAGTATTTT,CASSTQRGLTDTQYF
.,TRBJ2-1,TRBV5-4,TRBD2,TGTGCCAGCAGTTTTAGCGGGGGCTCCTACAATGAGCAGTTCTTC,CASSFSGGSYNEQFF
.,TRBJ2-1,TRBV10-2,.,TGCGCCAGCAGTTTTATATCCGAGCAGTTCTTC,CASSFISEQFF
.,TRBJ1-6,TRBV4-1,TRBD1,TGCGCCAGCAGCCAAGATCTCCGGTTGGTAGGGGGCACCTATAATTCACCCCTCCACTTT,CASSQDLRLVGGTYNSPLHF
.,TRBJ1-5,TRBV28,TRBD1,TGTGCCAGCAGGCCCACAGGGGACGGTCAGCCCCAGCATTTT,CASRPTGDGQPQHF
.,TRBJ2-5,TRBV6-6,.,TGTGCCAGCAGCCGGACAGAAGAGACCCAGTACTTC,CASSRTEETQYF
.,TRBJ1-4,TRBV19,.,TGTGCCAGTAGTATCCCCCCCCTCCGGTCCTCCGTTTTTGAAAAACTGTTTTTT,CASSIPPLRSSVFEKLFF
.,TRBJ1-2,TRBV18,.,TGTGCCAGCTCAATTAACAGCTATGGCTACACCTTC,CASSINSYGYTF
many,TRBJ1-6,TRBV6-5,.,TGTGCCAGCACCCCAGGCGGGCCGGATAATTCACCCCTCCACTTT,CASTPGGPDNSPLHF
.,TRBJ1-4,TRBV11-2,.,TGTGCCAGCAGCCCCTTTCGGTGGGGCGCAGGGGAAAAACTGTTTTTT,CASSPFRWGAGEKLFF
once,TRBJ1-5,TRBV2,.,TGTGCCAGCAGTGAAGCCGACAGAATAAATCAGCCCCAGCATTTT,CASSEADRINQPQHF
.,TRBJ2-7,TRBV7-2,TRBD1,TGTGCCAGCAGCTTAGGGACAGGGTCCTACGAGCAGTACTTC,CASSLGTGSYEQYF